This TCR beta chain was found in a study of T cells after yellow fever vaccination. TCRdb redid the calling of the 5' RACE reads with MiXCR, one entry per CDR3 protein. The table lists about 320,000 distinct CDR3 sequences, under 15% of them singletons. This clonotype was recorded many times. This CDR3 comprises 12 residues. V dropped 4 bases and J dropped 9 bases, with 10 bases sitting between them. Germline assignment: CDR1 MGHRA and CDR2 YSYEKL. The chain employs TRBV4-1 and TRBJ1-3; D call uncertain. Sample: CD4+ T cells sorted from PBMCs, taken 15 days after the yellow fever booster vaccination. The source of this sequence is a man between 18 and 29 years old who received the YFV17D yellow fever vaccine. CDR3 region: CASSLGSTTIYF. In nucleotides, the CDR3 is TGCGCCAGCAGCCTTGGCTCGACCACCATATATTTT.